Listed below are T cell receptor beta chains from one sample, sequenced in a study of beta chain features in type 1 diabetes. Clones were read by immunoSEQ multiplex PCR, and TCRdb kept only the in-frame ones, dropping some. This table holds under 400,000 clones, about 20% found once. The sample taken for sequencing was naive CD4+ T cells from blood. All receptors derive from a woman between 18 and 29 years old in good health. The CDR3 runs from the conserved cysteine through the conserved F or W. Each record gives: CDR3 protein, CDR3 DNA, clone size, D gene, CDR3 length, V gene, J gene. A D gene is named only where the DNA matches it firmly. Some rows have no size entry. The others give once, few or many, or a class for an expanded clone.

CDR3: CASSRQGYTEAFF
DNA: TGTGCCAGCAGCCGACAGGGGTACACTGAAGCTTTCTTT
size: few
D: TRBD1
length: 13
V: TRBV14
J: TRBJ1-1

CDR3: CASSPTSGRGTDTQYF
DNA: TGTGCCAGCAGTCCAACTAGCGGGAGGGGTACAGATACGCAGTATTTT
size: -
D: TRBD2
length: 16
V: TRBV27
J: TRBJ2-3

CDR3: CASSQVGLGTATNEKLFF
DNA: TGCGCCAGCAGCCAAGTTGGGTTAGGGACTGCAACTAATGAAAAACTGTTTTTT
size: -
D: -
length: 18
V: TRBV4-3
J: TRBJ1-4

CDR3: CSVVGGAGTEAFF
DNA: TGCAGCGTTGTTGGAGGGGCTGGGACTGAAGCTTTCTTT
size: few
D: -
length: 13
V: TRBV29-1
J: TRBJ1-1

CDR3: CASSFGGWTGELFF
DNA: TGTGCCAGCAGCTTTGGGGGCTGGACCGGGGAGCTGTTTTTT
size: few
D: -
length: 14
V: TRBV5-6
J: TRBJ2-2

CDR3: CASSLDGQGAGGYTF
DNA: TGTGCCAGCAGCTTGGATGGACAGGGGGCTGGTGGCTACACCTTC
size: -
D: TRBD1
length: 15
V: TRBV5-4
J: TRBJ1-2

CDR3: CASSVEWDSSYEQYF
DNA: TGTGCCAGCAGCGTAGAGTGGGACAGCTCCTACGAGCAGTACTTC
size: few
D: TRBD1
length: 15
V: TRBV9
J: TRBJ2-7

CDR3: CASSFRYEQYF
DNA: TGTGCCAGCAGCTTCCGCTACGAGCAGTACTTC
size: -
D: -
length: 11
V: TRBV13
J: TRBJ2-7

CDR3: CASSGGHSYEQYF
DNA: TGTGCCAGCAGCGGGGGGCACTCCTACGAGCAGTACTTC
size: few
D: -
length: 13
V: TRBV9
J: TRBJ2-7

CDR3: CASSPTGGYRYEQYF
DNA: TGTGCCAGCTCACCAACAGGGGGCTATCGGTACGAGCAGTACTTC
size: -
D: TRBD1
length: 15
V: TRBV18
J: TRBJ2-7

CDR3: CASSIRLTEQYF
DNA: TGTGCCAGCAGCATCCGGTTAACCGAGCAGTACTTC
size: -
D: -
length: 12
V: TRBV13
J: TRBJ2-7

CDR3: CAWSNLGLYNEQFF
DNA: TGTGCCTGGAGCAACCTGGGACTGTACAATGAGCAGTTCTTC
size: few
D: -
length: 14
V: TRBV30
J: TRBJ2-1

CDR3: CASSYGGAYEQYF
DNA: TGCGCCAGCAGCTACGGCGGGGCTTACGAGCAGTACTTC
size: -
D: -
length: 13
V: TRBV5-1
J: TRBJ2-7